Each of the 12 T cell receptor beta chains below was sequenced from the same sample in a study of vaccination effects on CD4 cells after COVID-19. No antigen has been assigned to these receptors. Here immunoSEQ multiplex PCR was the method, and the copy in TCRdb shows in-frame clones only, minus some. The sample records more than 25,000 clones, over 70% being singletons. Before any sequencing was done, the ViraFEST assay used viral peptide pools to expand antigen-specific CD4+ T cells. Isolating CD4+ T cells followed 9 to 11 days of culture. Each participant received a vaccine that was either BNT162b2 or mRNA-1273, given as two doses. Sequenced here: CD4+ T cells from PBMCs cultured with HCoV-229E spike peptides, sampled after COVID-19 vaccination. These receptors originate from a human donor who received a COVID-19 vaccine.

The CDR3 coding sequence is TGCGCCAGCAGCCAAGAATTACAGGGAGGATATGGCTACACCTTC. It codes for CASSQELQGGYGYTF. This chain joins TRBV4-1 and TRBJ1-2, with D perhaps TRBD1 (6 bases). The CDR3 covers 15 residues. Trimming removed 0 bases from V and 5 bases from J, with 13 bases in between. Germline V lookup: CDR1 MGHRA, CDR2 YSYEKL.

The J gene is TRBJ2-5, the V gene TRBV11-2, with D perhaps matching TRBD1 (5 bases). Germline V gives CDR1 SGHAT, CDR2 FQNNGV. This CDR3 is built from 16 residues. The germline V and J ends were trimmed by 7 bases and 4 bases, with 22 bases remaining between them. Written as DNA, the CDR3 is TGTGCCAGCACCTACCCCTCGACAGTGTTGGGAGAGACCCAGTACTTC. Translation: CASTYPSTVLGETQYF.

The V call is TRBV10-1, the J call TRBJ1-1, with 9 bases that match TRBD1. With 5 bases clipped from V and 6 bases from J, the junction kept 4 bases outside the gene matches. This CDR3 has 13 residues. Germline-derived CDR1 and CDR2 are WNHNN and SYGVQD (reference sequence). CDR3 sequence reads: CASSRRQGAEAFF. The CDR3 DNA sequence: TGCGCCAGCAGTCGTCGACAGGGGGCTGAAGCTTTCTTT.

This clone turned up a few times. The chain combines TRBV5-1 with TRBJ2-3; weak D call: TRBD2 (6 bases). The CDR3 extends over 15 amino acids. Trimming left V 0 bases short and J 4 bases short, with 12 bases between. Looked up from germline, CDR1 is SGHRS and CDR2 is YFSETQ. DNA for the CDR3: TGCGCCAGCAGCTTGGGCGGGAAAATATCAGATACGCAGTATTTT. Translating gives CASSLGGKISDTQYF.

V and J are TRBV6-2 or TRBV6-3 and TRBJ1-2, with 7 bases fitting TRBD1. J gave up 4 bases and V 4 bases, and 9 bases lay outside the gene matches. The germline V gene has CDR1 MNHEY and CDR2 SVGEGT. This CDR3 is 15 amino acids long. The DNA for the CDR3 is TGTGCCAGCAGTTCCAACAGGGGAAGCTTCTATGGCTACACCTTC. Encoded protein: CASSSNRGSFYGYTF.

V is TRBV12-3 or TRBV12-4 and J is TRBJ1-2, with TRBD1 identical over 8 bases. This CDR3 has 13 amino acids. V lost 4 bases and J lost 8; bases outside the gene matches: 6. The CDR3 region has the DNA TGTGCCAGCAGTTCTGCCAGGGGGCTCGGCTACACCTTC. It translates to CASSSARGLGYTF.

The chain carries TRBV5-1 and TRBJ2-1; tentatively, D is TRBD2 (6 bases). The CDR3 has 20 residues. Germline CDR1 is SGHRS and CDR2 is YFSETQ. Trimming left V 0 bases short and J 5 bases short, with 27 bases between. CDR3 sequence (DNA): TGCGCCAGCAGCTTGGCCCCAACGATCGGGAGAGCGGAGATCAACAATGAGCAGTTCTTC. Its translation: CASSLAPTIGRAEINNEQFF.

CDR3 DNA: TGTGCCAGCAGCCAAAGCGGGGGTTTGGGGGAGCTGTTTTTT. As protein: CASSQSGGLGELFF. The rearrangement joins TRBV3-1 (or the pseudogene TRBV3-2) to TRBJ2-2, with TRBD2 matching 8 bases. This CDR3 region has 14 residues. Germline CDR1 is LGHDT and CDR2 is YNNKEL (reference sequence). V was clipped by 2 bases and J by 8 bases; unmatched bases: 4.

The genes are TRBV5-1 and TRBJ2-5; a possible D gene is TRBD1 (6 bases). This CDR3 comprises 14 residues. The ends were cut back, 5 bases at V and 0 bases at J, with 11 bases in the middle. Germline V gene lookup returns CDR1 SGHRS and CDR2 YFSETQ. The CDR3 region has the DNA TGCGCCAGCAGTGGGGGCGGGCACCAAGAGACCCAGTACTTC. Its protein is CASSGGGHQETQYF. Complete variable domain (other parts from reference TRBV5-1 and TRBJ2-5): KAGVTQTPRYLIKTRGQQVTLSCSPISGHRSVSWYQQTPGQGLQFLFEYFSETQRNKGNFPGRFSGRQFSNSRSEMNVSTLELGDSALYLCASSGGGHQETQYFGPGTRLLVL.

This rearrangement joins TRBV19 to TRBJ2-1; no clear D. Germline assignment: CDR1 LNHDA and CDR2 SQIVND (reference sequence). The germline V and J ends were trimmed by 6 bases and 2 bases, with 14 bases remaining between them. This CDR3 contains 15 residues. CDR3 DNA sequence: TGTGCCAGTAGCCCGATGGTGTTCCCCTACAATGAGCAGTTCTTC. Translating gives CASSPMVFPYNEQFF.

The chain has TRBV5-5 and TRBJ2-1; TRBD1 agrees at 8 bases. The CDR3 length is 15 residues. CDR1 is SGHKS and CDR2 is YYEKEE in the germline V gene (reference sequence). The V gene end was trimmed by 4 bases and the J gene end by 6 bases; junction bases not matched to a gene: 9. The DNA for the CDR3 is TGTGCCAGCAGCCAAGACAGGGGTGCGCGCAATGAGCAGTTCTTC. Protein product: CASSQDRGARNEQFF.

The V gene is TRBV3-1 (or the pseudogene TRBV3-2), the J gene TRBJ2-5, with 14 bases lining up with TRBD2. This CDR3 comprises 14 residues. V lost 11 bases and J lost 7; bases outside the gene matches: 9. CDR1 and CDR2 from the germline V gene are LGHDT and YNNKEL (reference sequence). As DNA, the CDR3 is TGTGCCGGTGGGACTAGCGGGAGTAGTGGGACCCAGTACTTC. It encodes CAGGTSGSSGTQYF.